These 9 T cell receptor beta chains were all obtained from the same sample, sequenced in a study of Graves' ophthalmopathy and Graves' hyperthyroidism. Investigators amplified TCR beta CDR3 regions from RNA transcripts. An initial RT-PCR round employing HTBI primers preceded a second-round multiplex PCR. MiXCR, run by TCRdb on the multiplex PCR reads, gives a single entry per CDR3 protein. This table has 300,000 to 400,000 distinct CDR3 sequences, about 17% appearing once. The source material was peripheral blood. These receptors were taken from an adult woman with stable Graves' hyperthyroidism.

Many counts were recorded for this clonotype. The chain links TRBV5-1 to TRBJ1-6; 8 bases fit TRBD1. V gave up 4 bases and J gave up 7 bases; unmatched junction bases: 7. The CDR3 length is 15 residues. The germline CDR1 and CDR2 sequences are SGHRS and YFSETQ. In DNA, the CDR3 is TGCGCCAGCAGCCAGACAAGGACAGGGAATTCACCCCTCCACTTT. Its protein is CASSQTRTGNSPLHF.

This chain joins TRBV20-1 and TRBJ2-3, with 7 nucleotides matching TRBD2. CDR1 DFQATT and CDR2 SNEGSKA come from the germline V gene (reference sequence). This CDR3 has 16 residues. V dropped 5 bases and J dropped 6; count of bases not matched to a gene: 17. The CDR3 protein is CSAAYLAGTTIDTQYF. The CDR3 bases are TGCAGTGCTGCCTACTTAGCCGGGACTACCATTGATACGCAGTATTTT.

This clonotype came up a few times. The chain employs TRBV13 and TRBJ2-7; TRBD2 agrees at 10 bases. This CDR3 has 17 amino acids. In germline, CDR1 is PRHDT, CDR2 FYEKMQ (reference sequence). V dropped 4 bases and J dropped 5; count of bases not matched to a gene: 14. CDR3 residues: CASSSSSSGRVGDEQYF. The CDR3 DNA reads TGTGCCAGCAGCTCGTCTTCTAGCGGGAGAGTCGGGGACGAGCAGTACTTC. The whole variable domain, remainder taken from reference TRBV13 and TRBJ2-7, is AAGVIQSPRHLIKEKRETATLKCYPIPRHDTVYWYQQGPGQDPQFLISFYEKMQSDKGSIPDRFSAQQFSDYHSELNMSSLELGDSALYFCASSSSSSGRVGDEQYFGPGTRLTVT.

This clonotype was counted ten times or more. The rearrangement joins TRBV6-5 to TRBJ1-1; D not certain. CDR1 MNHEY and CDR2 SVGAGI come from the germline V gene. V dropped 2 bases and J dropped 6 bases, with 10 bases sitting between them. The length of the CDR3 is 13 residues. CDR3 coding DNA: TGTGCCAGCAGTTACGTAAGAGGGTCTGAAGCTTTCTTT. It specifies CASSYVRGSEAFF.

On this clonotype: Germline and junction disagree at one end, which may indicate a read error. CDR3 in amino acids: CASSAREWVIYGHTF. CDR3 DNA sequence: TGTGCCAGCAGCGCCCGCGAATGGGTAATCTATGGCCACACCTTC. This rearrangement joins TRBV7-2 to TRBJ1-2; D unresolved. Germline values: CDR1 SGHTA, CDR2 FQGNSA. There are 15 residues in the CDR3.

This clonotype was counted many times. This rearrangement joins TRBV12-3 or TRBV12-4 to TRBJ2-5; D could derive from TRBD1 or TRBD2 (6 bases each). Trimming stripped 6 bases from V and 5 bases from J, with 28 bases between. CDR3 size: 18 residues. CDR3 in amino acids: CASSFSRSRGGLPETQYF. For the CDR3, the DNA is TGTGCCAGCAGCTTTTCGCGATCCCGAGGGGGGCTCCCGGAGACCCAGTACTTC.

In this sample, this clonotype turned up many times. The chain recombines TRBV30 with TRBJ2-7; the D is unclear. This CDR3 comprises 12 residues. Per germline, CDR1 GTSNPN and CDR2 SVGIG (reference sequence). V was cut by 2 bases and J by 6 bases, with 11 bases left in between. CDR3 coding DNA: TGTGCCTGGAGTAGGTCAGATCCCGAGCAGTACTTC. Its translation: CAWSRSDPEQYF.

This clonotype was detected many times. The chain has TRBV6-2 or TRBV6-3 and TRBJ1-5, with D uncertain. CDR1 MNHEY and CDR2 SVGEGT come from the germline V gene. V was trimmed by 6 bases and J by 4 bases, leaving 7 bases between them. CDR3 length equals 12 residues. The CDR3 nucleotides are TGTGCCAGCAGCGACGTAAATCAGCCCCAGCATTTT. This encodes CASSDVNQPQHF.

This clonotype was observed at least ten times. The CDR3 reads CASRYPGRNTEAFF. DNA for the CDR3: TGTGCCAGCAGATACCCCGGGCGAAACACTGAAGCTTTCTTT. The chain is built from TRBV6-2 or TRBV6-3 and TRBJ1-1; D call uncertain. Germline CDR1 and CDR2: MNHEY and SVGEGT. Trimming shortened V by 6 bases and J by 2 bases, and 13 bases separated the two germline ends. This CDR3 has 14 amino acids.